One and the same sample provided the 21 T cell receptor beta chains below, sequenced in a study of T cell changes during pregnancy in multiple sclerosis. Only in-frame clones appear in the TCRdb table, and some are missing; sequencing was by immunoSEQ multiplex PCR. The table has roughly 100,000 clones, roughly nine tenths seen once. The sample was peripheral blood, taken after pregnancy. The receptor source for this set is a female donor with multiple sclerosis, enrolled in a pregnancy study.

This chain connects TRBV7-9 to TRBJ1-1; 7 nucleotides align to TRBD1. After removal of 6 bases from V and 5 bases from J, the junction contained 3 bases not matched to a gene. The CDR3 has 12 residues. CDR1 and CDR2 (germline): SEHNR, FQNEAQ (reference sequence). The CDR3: CASRLQGTEAFF. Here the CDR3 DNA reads TGTGCCAGCAGGTTACAGGGGACTGAAGCTTTCTTT.

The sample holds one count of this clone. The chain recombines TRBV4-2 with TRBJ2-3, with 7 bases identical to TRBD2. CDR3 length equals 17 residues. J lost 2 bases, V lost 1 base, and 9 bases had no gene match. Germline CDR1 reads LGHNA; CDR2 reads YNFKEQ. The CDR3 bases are TGTGCCAGCAGCCAAGTTCGTGCGGGGGAGACCACAGATACGCAGTATTTT. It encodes CASSQVRAGETTDTQYF.

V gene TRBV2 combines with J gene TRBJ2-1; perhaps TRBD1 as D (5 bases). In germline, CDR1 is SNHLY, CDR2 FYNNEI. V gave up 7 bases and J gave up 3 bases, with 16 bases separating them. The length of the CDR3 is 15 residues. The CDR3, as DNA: TGTGCCAGCAAGTCTGGGGCTCAACTCTACAATGAGCAGTTCTTC. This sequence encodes CASKSGAQLYNEQFF.

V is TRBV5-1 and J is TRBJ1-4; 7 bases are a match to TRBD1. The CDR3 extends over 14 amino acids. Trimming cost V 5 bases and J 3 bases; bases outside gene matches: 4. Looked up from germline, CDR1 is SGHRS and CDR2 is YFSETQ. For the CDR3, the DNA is TGCGCCAGCAGGAGACAGGGTCCTAATGAAAAACTGTTTTTT. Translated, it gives CASRRQGPNEKLFF.

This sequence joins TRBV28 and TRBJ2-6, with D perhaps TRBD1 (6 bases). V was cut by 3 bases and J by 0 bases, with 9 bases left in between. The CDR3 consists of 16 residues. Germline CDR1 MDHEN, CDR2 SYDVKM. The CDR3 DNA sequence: TGTGCCAGCAGTTTCTCAGGGGCCTCTGGGGCCAACGTCCTGACTTTC. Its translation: CASSFSGASGANVLTF.

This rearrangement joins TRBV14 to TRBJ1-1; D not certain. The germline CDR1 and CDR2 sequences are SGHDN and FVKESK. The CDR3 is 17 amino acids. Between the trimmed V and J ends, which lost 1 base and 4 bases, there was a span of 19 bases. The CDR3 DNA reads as TGTGCCAGCAGCCAAGCGTGGAGGTTGGCGGAAGGCACTGAAGCTTTCTTT. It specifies CASSQAWRLAEGTEAFF.

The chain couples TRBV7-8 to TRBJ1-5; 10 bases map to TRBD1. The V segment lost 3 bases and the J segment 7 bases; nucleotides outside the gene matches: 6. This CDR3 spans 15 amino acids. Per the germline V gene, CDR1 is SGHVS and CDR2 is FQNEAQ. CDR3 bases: TGTGCCAGCAGCTTGGGGACAGGGGTCGGACAGCCCCAGCATTTT. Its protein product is CASSLGTGVGQPQHF.

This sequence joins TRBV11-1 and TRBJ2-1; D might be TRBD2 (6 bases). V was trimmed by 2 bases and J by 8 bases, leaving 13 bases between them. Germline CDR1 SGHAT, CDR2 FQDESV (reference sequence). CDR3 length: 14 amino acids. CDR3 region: CASSLLMGRYEQFF. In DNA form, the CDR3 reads TGTGCCAGCAGCTTACTGATGGGGAGGTATGAGCAGTTCTTC.

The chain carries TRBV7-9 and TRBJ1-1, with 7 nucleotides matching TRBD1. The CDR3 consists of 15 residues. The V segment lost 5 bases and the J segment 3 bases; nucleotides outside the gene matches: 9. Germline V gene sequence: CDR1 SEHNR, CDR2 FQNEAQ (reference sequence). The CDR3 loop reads CASSQTTGRYTEAFF. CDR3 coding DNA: TGTGCCAGCAGCCAGACGACAGGGAGGTACACTGAAGCTTTCTTT.

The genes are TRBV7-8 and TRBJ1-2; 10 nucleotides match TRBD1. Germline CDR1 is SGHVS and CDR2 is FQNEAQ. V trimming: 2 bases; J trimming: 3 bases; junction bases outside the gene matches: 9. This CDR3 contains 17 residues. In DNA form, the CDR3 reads TGTGCCAGCAGCTTAAGAGTGTGGACAGGGGGTGACTATGGCTACACCTTC. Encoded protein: CASSLRVWTGGDYGYTF.

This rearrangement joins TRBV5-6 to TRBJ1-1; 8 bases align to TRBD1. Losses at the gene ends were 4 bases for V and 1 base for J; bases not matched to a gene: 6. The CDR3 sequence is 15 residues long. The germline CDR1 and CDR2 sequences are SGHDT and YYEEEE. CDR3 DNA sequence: TGTGCCAGCAGCCCTACCGGGACAGGGAACACTGAAGCTTTCTTT. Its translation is CASSPTGTGNTEAFF.

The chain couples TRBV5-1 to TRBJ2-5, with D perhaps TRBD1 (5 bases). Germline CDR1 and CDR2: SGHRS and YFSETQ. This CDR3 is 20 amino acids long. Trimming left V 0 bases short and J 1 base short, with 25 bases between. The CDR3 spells CASSLGATMGAGRGQETQYF. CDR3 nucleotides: TGCGCCAGCAGCTTGGGGGCTACCATGGGCGCAGGGCGAGGCCAAGAGACCCAGTACTTC.

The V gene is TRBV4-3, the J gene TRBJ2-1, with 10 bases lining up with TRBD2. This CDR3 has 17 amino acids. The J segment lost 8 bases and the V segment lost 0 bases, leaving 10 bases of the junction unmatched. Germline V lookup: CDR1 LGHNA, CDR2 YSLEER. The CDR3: CASSQDLRTSGGYEQFF. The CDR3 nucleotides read TGCGCCAGCAGCCAAGATCTTAGGACTAGCGGCGGTTATGAGCAGTTCTTC.

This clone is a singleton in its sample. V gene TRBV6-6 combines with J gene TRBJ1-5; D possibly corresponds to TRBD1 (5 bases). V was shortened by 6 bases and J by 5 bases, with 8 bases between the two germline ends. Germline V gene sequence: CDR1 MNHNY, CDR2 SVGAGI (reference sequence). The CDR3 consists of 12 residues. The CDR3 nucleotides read TGTGCCAGCAGAAAACAGGATCAGCCCCAGCATTTT. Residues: CASRKQDQPQHF.

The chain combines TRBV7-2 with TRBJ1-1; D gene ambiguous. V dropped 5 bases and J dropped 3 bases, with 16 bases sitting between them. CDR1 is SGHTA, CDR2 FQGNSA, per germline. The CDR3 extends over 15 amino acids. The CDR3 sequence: CASSTKVNGHTEAFF. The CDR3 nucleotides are TGTGCCAGCAGCACCAAAGTAAATGGGCACACTGAAGCTTTCTTT.

The CDR3, as DNA: TGTGCCAGCAGCTTGGGACTCGAGCAGTACTTC. Amino acid sequence: CASSLGLEQYF. V usage is TRBV5-5 and J usage is TRBJ2-7, with D uncertain. This CDR3 has 11 residues. Trimming left V 0 bases short and J 6 bases short, with 4 bases between. Germline CDR1 SGHKS, CDR2 YYEKEE (reference sequence).

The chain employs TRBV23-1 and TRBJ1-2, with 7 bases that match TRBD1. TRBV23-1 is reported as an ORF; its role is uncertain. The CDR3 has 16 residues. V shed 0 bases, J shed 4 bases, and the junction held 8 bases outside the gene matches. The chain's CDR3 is CASSQSDRELPYGYTF. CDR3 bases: TGCGCCAGCAGTCAATCCGACAGGGAACTACCCTATGGCTACACCTTC.

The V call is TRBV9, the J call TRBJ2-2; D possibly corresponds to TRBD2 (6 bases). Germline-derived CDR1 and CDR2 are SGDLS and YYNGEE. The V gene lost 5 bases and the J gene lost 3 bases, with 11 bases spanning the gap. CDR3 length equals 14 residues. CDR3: CASRRDSYTGELFF. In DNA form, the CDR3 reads TGTGCCAGCAGAAGGGACTCCTACACCGGGGAGCTGTTTTTT.

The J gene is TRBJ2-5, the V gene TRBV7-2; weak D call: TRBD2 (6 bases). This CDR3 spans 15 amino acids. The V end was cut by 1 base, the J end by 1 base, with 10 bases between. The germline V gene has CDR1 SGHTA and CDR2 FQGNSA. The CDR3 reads CASSLGGVIQETQYF. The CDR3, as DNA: TGTGCCAGCAGCTTAGGGGGGGTTATCCAAGAGACCCAGTACTTC. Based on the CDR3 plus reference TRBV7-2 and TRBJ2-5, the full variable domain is GAGVSQSPSNKVTEKGKDVELRCDPISGHTALYWYRQSLGQGLEFLIYFQGNSAPDKSGLPSDRFSAERTGGSVSTLTIQRTQQEDSAVYLCASSLGGVIQETQYFGPGTRLLVL.

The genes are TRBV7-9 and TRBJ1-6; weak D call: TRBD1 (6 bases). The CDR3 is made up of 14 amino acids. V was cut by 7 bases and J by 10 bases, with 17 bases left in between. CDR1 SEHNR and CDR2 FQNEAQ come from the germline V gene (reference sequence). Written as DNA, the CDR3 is TGTGCCAGCACGCCTCAGGGGCGGCAGTCACCCCTCCACTTT. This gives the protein CASTPQGRQSPLHF.

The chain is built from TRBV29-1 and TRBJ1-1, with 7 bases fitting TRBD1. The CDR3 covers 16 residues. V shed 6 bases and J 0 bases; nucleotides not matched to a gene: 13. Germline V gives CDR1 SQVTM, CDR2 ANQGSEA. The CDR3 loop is CSVLPRAGGMNTEAFF. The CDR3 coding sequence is TGCAGCGTCCTCCCCCGGGCAGGGGGGATGAACACTGAAGCTTTCTTT. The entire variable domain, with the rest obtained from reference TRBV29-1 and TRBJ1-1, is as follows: SAVISQKPSRDICQRGTSLTIQCQVDSQVTMMFWYRQQPGQSLTLIATANQGSEATYESGFVIDKFPISRPNLTFSTLTVSNMSPEDSSIYLCSVLPRAGGMNTEAFFGQGTRLTVV.